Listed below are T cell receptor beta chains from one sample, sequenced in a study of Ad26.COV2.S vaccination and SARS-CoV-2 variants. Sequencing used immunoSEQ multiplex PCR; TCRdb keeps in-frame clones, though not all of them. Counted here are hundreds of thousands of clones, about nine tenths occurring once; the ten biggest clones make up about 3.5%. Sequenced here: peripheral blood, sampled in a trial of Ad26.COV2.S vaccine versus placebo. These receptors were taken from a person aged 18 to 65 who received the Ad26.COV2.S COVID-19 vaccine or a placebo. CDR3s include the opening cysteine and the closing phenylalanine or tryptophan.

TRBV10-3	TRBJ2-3	CATTGGGTDTQYF
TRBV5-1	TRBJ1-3	CASSVDRYSGNTIYF
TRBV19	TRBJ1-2	CASQRPSGSRGYTF
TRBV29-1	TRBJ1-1	CSAEGGFGMNTEAFF
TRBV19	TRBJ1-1	CASSKRQGASNTEAFF
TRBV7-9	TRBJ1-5	CASSSSGQGSNQPQHF
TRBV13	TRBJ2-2	CASSSRAGANTGELFF
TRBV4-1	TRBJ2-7	CASSLDGAGYEQYF
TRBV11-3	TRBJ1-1	CASSLRLNTEAFF
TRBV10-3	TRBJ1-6	CAISVQGGQGGSPLHF
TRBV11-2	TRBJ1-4	CASSLGLGNEKLFF
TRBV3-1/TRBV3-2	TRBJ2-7	CASSQQVGGRKATYEQYF
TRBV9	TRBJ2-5	CASSVDLSGGTQYF
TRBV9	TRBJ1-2	CASSVETGNGYTF
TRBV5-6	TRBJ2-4	CASSFWGSKNIQYF
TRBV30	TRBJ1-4	CAWSSGEGKLFF
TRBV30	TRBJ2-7	CAWSYWGDSDEQYF
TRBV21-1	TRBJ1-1	CASSAETHQDPRGTEAFF
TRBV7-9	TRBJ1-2	CASSAIYSNYGYTF
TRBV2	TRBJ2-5	CASMSQTQYF
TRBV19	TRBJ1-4	CATLDRGPQGPIF
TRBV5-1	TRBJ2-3	CASSFDRTSGGPSTDTQYF
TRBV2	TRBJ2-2	CASIPGAGELFF
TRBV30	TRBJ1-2	CAWTPGWGYTF
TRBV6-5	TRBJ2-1	CATRISGRSNEQFF
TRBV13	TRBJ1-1	CASSLGREAFF
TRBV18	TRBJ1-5	CASSSGVNQPQHF
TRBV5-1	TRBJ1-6	CASSVGTGSSYNSPLHF
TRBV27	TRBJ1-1	CASSFRNTEAFF
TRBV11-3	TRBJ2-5	CASSLLQGAQQYF
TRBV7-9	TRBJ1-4	CASSLGTNNEKLFF
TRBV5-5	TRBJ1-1	CASSFPRTGTLEAFF
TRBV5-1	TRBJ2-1	CASILSGYGGEQFF
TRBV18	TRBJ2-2	CASSPTGGNAGELFF
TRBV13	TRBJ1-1	CASSLPENTEAFF
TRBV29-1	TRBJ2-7	CSVSLTGRPYYEQYF
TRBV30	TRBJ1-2	CAWSTPDIGGYTF
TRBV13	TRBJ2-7	CASSLVGGREQYF
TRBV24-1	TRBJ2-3	CATSDTSGGGLDTQYF
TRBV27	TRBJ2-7	CASSLSGFPTYEQYF
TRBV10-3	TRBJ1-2	CAISGEGRGSGYTF
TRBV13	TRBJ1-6	CASSLGTVGKALHF
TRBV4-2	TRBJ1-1	CASTRDLGTEAFF
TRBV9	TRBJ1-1	CASSPGPRVGDTEAFF
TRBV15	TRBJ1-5	CATSAYGGGNQPQHF
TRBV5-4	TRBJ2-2	CASSGGPGELFF
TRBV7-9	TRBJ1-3	CATLLDSGNTIYF
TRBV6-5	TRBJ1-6	CASSYSRRVYSPLHF
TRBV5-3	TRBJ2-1	CARKHPVYNEQFF
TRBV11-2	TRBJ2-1	CASSVRTRYLQNEQFF